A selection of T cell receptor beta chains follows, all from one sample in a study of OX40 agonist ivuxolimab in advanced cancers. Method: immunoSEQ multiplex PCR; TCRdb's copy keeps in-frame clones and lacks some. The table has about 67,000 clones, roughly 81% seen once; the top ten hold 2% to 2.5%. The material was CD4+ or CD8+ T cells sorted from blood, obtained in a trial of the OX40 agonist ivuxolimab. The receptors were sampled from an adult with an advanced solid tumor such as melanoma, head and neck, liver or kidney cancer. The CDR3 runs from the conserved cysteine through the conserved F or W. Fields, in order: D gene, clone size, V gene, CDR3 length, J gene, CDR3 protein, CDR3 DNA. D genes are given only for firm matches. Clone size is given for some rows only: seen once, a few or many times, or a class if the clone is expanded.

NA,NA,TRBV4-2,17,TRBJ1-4,CASSQEYRAGTNEKLFF,TGTGCCAGCAGCCAAGAATACCGGGCAGGAACTAATGAAAAACTGTTTTTT
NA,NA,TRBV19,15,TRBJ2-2,CASSIGGLNTGELFF,TGTGCCAGTAGTATCGGCGGTTTGAACACCGGGGAGCTGTTTTTT
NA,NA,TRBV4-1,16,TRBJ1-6,CASSQGPVLYNSPLHF,TGCGCCAGCAGCCAAGGCCCAGTCCTCTATAATTCACCCCTCCACTTT
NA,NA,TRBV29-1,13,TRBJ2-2,CSVPGVDTGELFF,TGCAGCGTTCCGGGTGTGGACACCGGGGAGCTGTTTTTT
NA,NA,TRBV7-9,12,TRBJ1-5,CASSFLNQPQHF,TGTGCCAGCAGTTTTTTAAATCAGCCCCAGCATTTT
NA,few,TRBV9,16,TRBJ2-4,CASSGGGGPAKNIQYF,TGTGCCAGCAGCGGGGGAGGGGGGCCCGCCAAAAACATTCAGTACTTC
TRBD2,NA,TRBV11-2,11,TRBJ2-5,CASRRGETQYF,TGTGCCAGCAGGCGGGGGGAGACCCAGTACTTC
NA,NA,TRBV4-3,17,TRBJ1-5,CASSQVAGTRGNQPQHF,TGCGCCAGCAGCCAAGTTGCAGGGACGAGAGGCAATCAGCCCCAGCATTTT
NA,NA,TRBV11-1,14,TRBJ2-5,CASSLVAYQETQYF,TGTGCCAGCAGCTTAGTAGCGTACCAAGAGACCCAGTACTTC
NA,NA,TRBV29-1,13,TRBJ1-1,CSVETGGGGRAFF,TGCAGCGTTGAAACGGGCGGAGGTGGGAGAGCTTTCTTT
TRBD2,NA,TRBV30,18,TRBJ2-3,CAWTRGLAGVGATDAQYF,TGTGCCTGGACTAGAGGACTAGCGGGAGTGGGAGCCACAGATGCGCAGTATTTT
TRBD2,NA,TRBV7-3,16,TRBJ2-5,CASSLRASGGQETQYF,TGTGCCAGCAGCTTAAGGGCTAGCGGGGGACAAGAGACCCAGTACTTC
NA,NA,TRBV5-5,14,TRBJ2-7,CASSLVGGSYEQYF,TGTGCCAGCAGCTTGGTTGGGGGATCCTACGAGCAGTACTTC
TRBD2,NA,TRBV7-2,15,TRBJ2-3,CASSLAAGGADTQYF,TGTGCCAGCAGCTTAGCCGCGGGGGGAGCAGATACGCAGTATTTT
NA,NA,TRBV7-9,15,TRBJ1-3,CASSQGRLSGNTIYF,TGTGCCAGCAGCCAGGGACGGCTCTCTGGAAACACCATATATTTT
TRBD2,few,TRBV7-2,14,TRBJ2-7,CASSLVAGSYEQYF,TGTGCCAGCAGCTTAGTAGCGGGGTCCTACGAGCAGTACTTC
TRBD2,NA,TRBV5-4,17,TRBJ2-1,CASSGTSGGLLRNEQFF,TGTGCCAGCAGCGGGACTAGCGGGGGGCTCCTTCGAAATGAGCAGTTCTTC
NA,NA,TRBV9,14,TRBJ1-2,CASSVAPGTYGYTF,TGTGCCAGCAGCGTAGCTCCGGGGACCTATGGCTACACCTTC
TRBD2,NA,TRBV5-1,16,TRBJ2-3,CASSPSASGGTDTQYF,TGCGCCAGCAGCCCTTCGGCTAGCGGGGGTACAGATACGCAGTATTTT
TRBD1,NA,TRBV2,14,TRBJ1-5,CASSEQGANQPQHF,TGTGCCAGCAGCGAACAGGGGGCCAATCAGCCCCAGCATTTT
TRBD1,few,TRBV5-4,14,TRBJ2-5,CASSAVGQGETQYF,TGTGCCAGCAGCGCGGTGGGACAGGGAGAGACCCAGTACTTC
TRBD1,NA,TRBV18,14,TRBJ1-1,CASSRDRSGTEAFF,TGTGCCAGCTCACGGGACAGGTCGGGAACTGAAGCTTTCTTT
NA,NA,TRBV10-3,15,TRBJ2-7,CAISESIGQPYEQYF,TGTGCCATCAGTGAGTCGATCGGACAGCCCTACGAGCAGTACTTC
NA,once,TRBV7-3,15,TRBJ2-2,CASSLAGTYTGELFF,TGTGCCAGCAGCCTAGCCGGGACGTACACCGGGGAGCTGTTTTTT
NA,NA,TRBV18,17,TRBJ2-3,CASSLKTRQRGPDTQYF,TGTGCCAGCTCACTAAAAACGCGCCAGCGAGGTCCAGATACGCAGTATTTT
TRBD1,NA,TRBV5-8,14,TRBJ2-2,CAGDRGRRTGELFF,TGTGCCGGCGACAGGGGGCGTAGGACCGGGGAGCTGTTTTTT
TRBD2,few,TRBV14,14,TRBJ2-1,CASSPKGLAGPQFF,TGTGCCAGCAGCCCCAAGGGACTAGCGGGACCTCAGTTCTTC
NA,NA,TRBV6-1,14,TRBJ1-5,CASSTRQSNQPQHF,TGTGCCAGCAGTACGCGTCAGTCCAATCAGCCCCAGCATTTT
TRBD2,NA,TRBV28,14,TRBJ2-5,CASSPAGVQETQYF,TGTGCCAGCAGTCCGGCGGGGGTCCAAGAGACCCAGTACTTC
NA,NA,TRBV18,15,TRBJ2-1,CASSPPGPGINEQFF,TGTGCCAGCTCACCACCGGGCCCAGGGATCAATGAGCAGTTCTTC
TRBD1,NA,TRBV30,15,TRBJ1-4,CAWSLQGWANEKLFF,TGTGCCTGGAGCTTACAGGGGTGGGCTAATGAAAAACTGTTTTTT
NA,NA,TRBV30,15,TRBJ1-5,CAWSVGGNSNQPQHF,TGTGCCTGGAGTGTAGGCGGGAATAGCAATCAGCCCCAGCATTTT
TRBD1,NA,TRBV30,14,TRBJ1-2,CAWSYGTEDYGYTF,TGTGCCTGGAGTTACGGGACAGAGGACTATGGCTACACTTTC
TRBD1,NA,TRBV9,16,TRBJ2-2,CASSPRTGGTTGELFF,TGTGCCAGCAGCCCTAGGACAGGGGGCACCACCGGGGAGCTGTTTTTT
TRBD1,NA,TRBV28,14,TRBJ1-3,CASNPTGFGNTIYF,TGTGCCAGCAACCCGACAGGGTTCGGAAACACCATATATTTT
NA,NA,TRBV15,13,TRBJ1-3,CATSRPPGNTIYF,TGTGCCACCAGCCGCCCCCCCGGGAACACCATATATTTT
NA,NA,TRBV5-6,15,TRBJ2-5,CASSLGPDGTETQYF,TGTGCCAGCAGCTTGGGGCCGGACGGCACAGAGACCCAGTACTTC
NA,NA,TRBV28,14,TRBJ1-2,CASSLGALDYGYTF,TGTGCCAGCAGTTTAGGGGCCTTAGACTATGGCTACACCTTC